The text below deals with one T cell receptor beta chain. Its antigen is not known. Profiling relied on immunoSEQ multiplex PCR, and the TCRdb table lists in-frame clones only, not all of them. The table has tens of thousands of clones, around 93% seen once. The data derive from a study of T cell repertoires and Cas9 in healthy adults. Across the study: Characterization of SpCas9-reactive CD4 and CD8 T cells covered multi-effector potency, cytotoxicity and lineage. Study results and limitations: In vitro, SpCas9-reactive Tregs were reported to curb effector T cell proliferation and function.

This CDR3 is built from 15 residues. The germline V and J ends were trimmed by 6 bases and 0 bases, with 13 bases remaining between them. Per the germline V gene, CDR1 is MNHNS and CDR2 is SASEGT. Specimen: CD4+ effector T cells (CD127+, CD25-, CD137-, CD154-) from PBMCs; culture status not recorded. The origin of this receptor is a human donor in good health. The gene calls are TRBV6-1 and TRBJ2-3; no reliable D call. CDR3 sequence: CASRSWGLSTDTQYF. As DNA, the CDR3 is TGTGCCAGCAGAAGTTGGGGTTTAAGCACAGATACGCAGTATTTT.